A selection of T cell receptor beta chains follows, all from one sample in a study of T cells in localized non-small cell lung cancer. Repertoires were generated with immunoSEQ multiplex PCR, while TCRdb's copy carries only in-frame clones and drops some. The sample shows about 72,000 clones, approximately 84% of them seen only once. Sequencing was performed on peripheral blood, taken before any cancer treatment. These receptors were taken from a female donor aged 60 or older with stage I lung adenocarcinoma. Both conserved end residues are trimmed from each CDR3. D genes are given only for firm matches.

d_call: .; v_call: TRBV19; cdr3_aa: ASSIRGTRYGYT
d_call: .; v_call: TRBV5-1; cdr3_aa: ASSFARGQETQY
d_call: .; v_call: TRBV25-1; cdr3_aa: ASTGNMNTEAF
d_call: .; v_call: TRBV7-9; cdr3_aa: ASSLTEQGPNYGYT
d_call: .; v_call: TRBV6-5; cdr3_aa: ASSYSGPGRGYT
d_call: .; v_call: TRBV7-3; cdr3_aa: ASSATVNTEAF
d_call: .; v_call: TRBV30; cdr3_aa: ASTTPASSSGNTIY
d_call: TRBD2; v_call: TRBV14; cdr3_aa: ASSHGLAGGGTQY
d_call: .; v_call: TRBV19; cdr3_aa: ASSKYSNQPQH
d_call: .; v_call: TRBV18; cdr3_aa: ASSPNYGSTDTQY
d_call: .; v_call: TRBV19; cdr3_aa: ASSLRGGVISPLH
d_call: TRBD1; v_call: TRBV5-1; cdr3_aa: ASSLLGTVYNEQF
d_call: .; v_call: TRBV6-6; cdr3_aa: ASSHKTDMRQPQH
d_call: .; v_call: TRBV7-3; cdr3_aa: ASTSGELF
d_call: TRBD2; v_call: TRBV25-1; cdr3_aa: ASSESATSVGEQF
d_call: TRBD1; v_call: TRBV7-2; cdr3_aa: ASSIPTGYREAF
d_call: .; v_call: TRBV2; cdr3_aa: ASRRVSGNTIY
d_call: .; v_call: TRBV6-6; cdr3_aa: ASSYKLTEKSDTQY
d_call: .; v_call: TRBV14; cdr3_aa: ASSLYGGAYQNGEAF
d_call: .; v_call: TRBV2; cdr3_aa: ASSDGIRQTDEQF
d_call: .; v_call: TRBV27; cdr3_aa: ASSLMQGNTDTQY
d_call: .; v_call: TRBV19; cdr3_aa: ASSIRRGYT
d_call: .; v_call: TRBV7-3; cdr3_aa: ASSLWQNTEAF
d_call: TRBD1; v_call: TRBV7-2; cdr3_aa: ASSFDRVGTYEQY
d_call: TRBD1; v_call: TRBV7-8; cdr3_aa: ASSLELTGSLNTEAF
d_call: .; v_call: TRBV7-6; cdr3_aa: ASSLAASEKLF
d_call: TRBD2; v_call: TRBV10-3; cdr3_aa: AIIGPGGGSYNEQF
d_call: .; v_call: TRBV5-1; cdr3_aa: ASSLKRDTQY
d_call: TRBD2; v_call: TRBV27; cdr3_aa: ASRGSGGTNEQF
d_call: .; v_call: TRBV16; cdr3_aa: ASSQSGQNTEAF
d_call: .; v_call: TRBV30; cdr3_aa: AWSEQEYEQY
d_call: TRBD2; v_call: TRBV19; cdr3_aa: ASSSPSGGVNEQF
d_call: TRBD1; v_call: TRBV7-9; cdr3_aa: ASSPLKGAKTSSGNTIY
d_call: TRBD1; v_call: TRBV28; cdr3_aa: ASRDDRAWGYT
d_call: TRBD2; v_call: TRBV6-5; cdr3_aa: ASSPLAGGSREQF
d_call: .; v_call: TRBV6-7; cdr3_aa: ASTHWVESSYNEQF
d_call: .; v_call: TRBV7-9; cdr3_aa: ASAHGVSTDTQY
d_call: .; v_call: TRBV7-9; cdr3_aa: ATPEGRVGTDTQY
d_call: .; v_call: TRBV11-3; cdr3_aa: ASSSLGGELF
d_call: .; v_call: TRBV28; cdr3_aa: AISLLAGANINTEAF
d_call: .; v_call: TRBV11-2; cdr3_aa: ASSLDRTANYGYT
d_call: .; v_call: TRBV21-1; cdr3_aa: ASSKCGISLNTEAF
d_call: .; v_call: TRBV28; cdr3_aa: ASSLINEKLF
d_call: TRBD2; v_call: TRBV28; cdr3_aa: ASSLSDLAGAYNEQF
d_call: .; v_call: TRBV7-9; cdr3_aa: ASSFGWYEQY
d_call: .; v_call: TRBV30; cdr3_aa: ARGGATDTQY
d_call: TRBD2; v_call: TRBV5-4; cdr3_aa: ASSSDLAGGLYNEQF
d_call: TRBD2; v_call: TRBV10-1; cdr3_aa: ASSDRPGGPDTQY
d_call: TRBD2; v_call: TRBV11-3; cdr3_aa: ASSSLPPSGRANEQF
d_call: TRBD2; v_call: TRBV27; cdr3_aa: ASSLTGLAGEPQY
d_call: .; v_call: TRBV5-1; cdr3_aa: ASSFLPDNTEAF
d_call: TRBD1; v_call: TRBV4-2; cdr3_aa: ASSQGQGGVLRNTEAF
d_call: .; v_call: TRBV6-5; cdr3_aa: ASSYQTGVEY
d_call: .; v_call: TRBV5-6; cdr3_aa: ASSSRGAYTIY
d_call: TRBD2; v_call: TRBV2; cdr3_aa: ASSVMAGGHEQF
d_call: TRBD1; v_call: TRBV23-1; cdr3_aa: ASTYSGDRGRGYT
d_call: TRBD1; v_call: TRBV18; cdr3_aa: ASSPQYNRGSTEAF